This T cell receptor (beta chain) stems from a study of blood T cells in healthy people across ages. Study in general: Capture via template switching afforded approximately one barcoded beta molecule per two T cells. The study, taken as a whole, reports: Aged donors had fewer naive CD4+ cells and lower diversity than long-lived donors. No conclusive comparison of naive versus antigen-experienced cells was possible with unsorted PBMCs.

Through a sample-barcoded 5' primer and a J-beta primer mix, a second PCR was run for roughly 6 to 11 cycles. TCRdb fed the 5' RACE reads into MiXCR, producing one record per CDR3 protein. The sample contains about 720,000 distinct CDR3 sequences, 22% of which appear only once. Trimming left V 3 bases short and J 3 bases short, with 9 bases between. The length of the CDR3 is 15 residues. Germline V gene sequence: CDR1 SNHLY, CDR2 FYNNEI. This clonotype was found a few times. The target antigen is unknown. The J gene is TRBJ2-6, the V gene TRBV2; no clear D gene. The source material was blood. This receptor was obtained from a man between 70 and 80 years old in good health. The CDR3 here is CASSDWGVGANVLTF. CDR3 nucleotide sequence: TGTGCCAGCAGTGATTGGGGTGTTGGGGCCAACGTCCTGACTTTC.